This TCR beta chain was identified in a study of PD-L1 blockade in urothelial cancer. Study overall: Of 29 to 30 patients, about 24 were males with bladder-origin urothelial cancer.

Synthetic TCR analog templates were added to each PCR reaction. Generated by immunoSEQ multiplex PCR, the TCRdb table keeps only in-frame clones and is missing some. The profile shows some 30,000 clones, 85% to 90% of them singletons. All patients handed over anywhere from 1 to 8 samples, pretreatment and on-treatment. This CDR3 comprises 15 residues. Germline V lookup: CDR1 SGDLS, CDR2 YYNGEE. J lost 4 bases, V lost 4 bases, and 6 bases had no gene match. This specimen consisted of PBMCs, obtained around atezolizumab (anti-PD-L1) treatment. The TCR was taken from a man aged 50-60 years with urothelial cancer. The gene calls are TRBV9 and TRBJ2-7; 12 bases are shared with TRBD2. The CDR3 region has the DNA TGTGCCAGCAGCCCCGCTAGCGGGGGGGCATACGAGCAGTACTTC. Protein product: CASSPASGGAYEQYF. Drawing the rest from reference TRBV9 and TRBJ2-7, the complete variable domain is DSGVTQTPKHLITATGQRVTLRCSPRSGDLSVYWYQQSLDQGLQFLIQYYNGEERAKGNILERFSAQQFPDLHSELNLSSLELGDSALYFCASSPASGGAYEQYFGPGTRLTVT.